The rows below give T cell receptor beta chains drawn from one sample of a study of blood T cells in healthy people across ages. TCRdb reprocessed the 5' RACE reads via MiXCR and lists one record per CDR3 protein. Of about 1.4 million distinct CDR3 sequences in the sample, 59% were seen once. Source material: blood. These TCRs come from a man between 18 and 29 years old in good health. The CDR3 runs from the conserved cysteine through the conserved F or W. A D gene is named only where the DNA matches it firmly. Rows give clone size only sometimes, using once, few, many, or a class for an expanded clone.

clone_size,d_call,v_call,j_call,cdr3_nt,cdr3_aa
few,-,TRBV7-9,TRBJ1-4,TGTGCCAGCAGGGGCGAGGATGAAAAACCGTTTTTT,CASRGEDEKPFF
-,-,TRBV28,TRBJ2-7,TGTGCCAGCAGTTTACCGGGGAAAACCTACGAGCAGTACTTC,CASSLPGKTYEQYF
-,TRBD1,TRBV12-3/TRBV12-4,TRBJ1-2,TGTGCCAGTTCGGGACAGCACCTCTATGGCTACACCTTC,CASSGQHLYGYTF
-,-,TRBV6-4,TRBJ1-5,TGTGCCAGCAGTGCAGAGTATAGCAATCAGCCCCAGCATTTT,CASSAEYSNQPQHF
few,TRBD1,TRBV12-3/TRBV12-4,TRBJ1-2,TGTGCCAGCACCAAAGGACAGGGCTATGGCTACACCTTC,CASTKGQGYGYTF
-,-,TRBV7-9,TRBJ2-5,TGTGCCAGCAGCTTAGAAAGGGGGTTCCAAGAGACCCAGTACTTC,CASSLERGFQETQYF
-,-,TRBV7-2,TRBJ2-5,TGTGCCAGCAGCTTATCCTTGGTTGCGGAGACCCAGTACTTC,CASSLSLVAETQYF
-,TRBD1,TRBV6-5,TRBJ1-1,TGTGCCAGCAAAGTCAGGGGGCGCTTCAGCACTGAAGCTTTCTTT,CASKVRGRFSTEAFF
-,-,TRBV12-3/TRBV12-4,TRBJ1-6,TGTGCCAGCAGCACAACCCTTAATCCACCCCTCCACTTT,CASSTTLNPPLHF
-,-,TRBV9,TRBJ2-3,TGTGCCAGCAGCCCCATAACGCCAGATACGCAGTATTTT,CASSPITPDTQYF
-,-,TRBV6-5,TRBJ2-1,TGTGCCATCAGTAAGGGGTCTAGCGTCAATGAGCAGTTCTTC,CAISKGSSVNEQFF
many,TRBD2,TRBV2,TRBJ2-1,TGTGCCAGCAGTGTCTCTAGCGGGAGGGCCTCTGAGCAGTTCTTC,CASSVSSGRASEQFF
few,-,TRBV20-1,TRBJ2-7,TGCAGTGCTAGAGTCTACGAGCAGTACTTC,CSARVYEQYF
-,-,TRBV29-1,TRBJ1-5,TGCAGCGTATCCCCAGCCAGCAATCAGCCCCAGCATTTT,CSVSPASNQPQHF
-,-,TRBV2,TRBJ2-3,TGTGCCAGCAGTGACGGGGCCTCATTCACCCCTCGCACAGATACGCAGTATTTT,CASSDGASFTPRTDTQYF
many,TRBD1,TRBV20-1,TRBJ1-1,TGCAGTGCTAGACCCCCCCTCGACAGGGTGGGTGAAACTTTCTTT,CSARPPLDRVGETFF
-,-,TRBV21-1,TRBJ2-3,TGTGCCAGCAGCCTAGAGGCCCGTACAGATACGCAGTATTTT,CASSLEARTDTQYF
-,-,TRBV7-2,TRBJ2-3,TGTGCCAGCAGCTTAGAAACACAGGCACACTCTAGCACAGATACGCAGTATTTT,CASSLETQAHSSTDTQYF
-,-,TRBV6-5,TRBJ1-4,TGTGCCAGCAGGGACGAAGGGGCAACTAATGAAAAACTGTTTTTT,CASRDEGATNEKLFF
-,TRBD1,TRBV5-6,TRBJ2-7,TGTGCCAGCAGCTTGGCGGGACAGGGGTCCTACTCCTACGAGCAGTACTTC,CASSLAGQGSYSYEQYF
-,-,TRBV5-1,TRBJ2-7,TGCGCCAGCAGCTTGGCCATGGGGGAATTCTACGAGCAGTACTTC,CASSLAMGEFYEQYF
few,-,TRBV6-5,TRBJ2-5,TGTGCCAGCAGTCCAGGTTGGGAGGTGGGAGAGACCCAGTACTTC,CASSPGWEVGETQYF
-,TRBD1,TRBV6-6,TRBJ2-4,TGTGCCAGCAGTAACTCCGGGACAGGGAAAAACATTCAGTACTTC,CASSNSGTGKNIQYF
-,-,TRBV25-1,TRBJ2-2,TGTGCCAGCAGGCCCTGGGCGAACACCGGGGAGCTGTTTTTT,CASRPWANTGELFF
-,TRBD1,TRBV6-5,TRBJ2-7,TGTGCCAGCAGTTACTCGACAGGGGGTCCCTTCTCGAGAGAGCAGTACTTC,CASSYSTGGPFSREQYF